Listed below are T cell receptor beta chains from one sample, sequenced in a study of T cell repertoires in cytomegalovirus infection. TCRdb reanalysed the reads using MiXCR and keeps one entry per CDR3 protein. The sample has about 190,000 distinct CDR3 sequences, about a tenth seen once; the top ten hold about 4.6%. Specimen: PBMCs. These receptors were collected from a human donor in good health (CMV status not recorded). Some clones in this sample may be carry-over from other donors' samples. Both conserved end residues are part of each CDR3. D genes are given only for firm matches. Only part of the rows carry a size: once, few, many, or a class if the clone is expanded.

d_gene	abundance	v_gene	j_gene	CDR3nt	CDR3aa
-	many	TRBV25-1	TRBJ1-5	TGTGCCAGCAGTGACCAGGGGAAAGATCAGCCCCAGCATTTT	CASSDQGKDQPQHF
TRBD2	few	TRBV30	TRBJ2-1	TGTGCCTGGCTTCGGGCGGGAGCCTCCTACAATGAGCAGTTCTTC	CAWLRAGASYNEQFF
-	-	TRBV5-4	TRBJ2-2	TGTGCCAGCAGTACTGAGGCAGGTACCGGGGAGCTGTTTTTT	CASSTEAGTGELFF
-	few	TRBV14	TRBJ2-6	TGTGCCAGCAGCCGTATTGCTGGGGCCAACGTCCTGACTTTC	CASSRIAGANVLTF
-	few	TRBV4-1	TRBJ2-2	TGCGCCAGCAGCCAAGACGTGGCGGGGGCCACCGGGGAGCTGTTTTTT	CASSQDVAGATGELFF
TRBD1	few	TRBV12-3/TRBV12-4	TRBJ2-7	TGTGCCAGCAGCTGGGGACAGGGACTCGTTAAGAACGAGCAGTACTTC	CASSWGQGLVKNEQYF
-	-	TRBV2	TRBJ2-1	TGTGCCGGCTATAACGGGACTCTCCTCGAGCAGTTCTTC	CAGYNGTLLEQFF
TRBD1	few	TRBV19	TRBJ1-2	TGTGCCAGTAGTTGGGACAGGGGTAGCTATGGCTACACCTTC	CASSWDRGSYGYTF
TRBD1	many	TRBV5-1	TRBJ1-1	TGCGCCAGCAGCTTGGCACGACAGGGGGAGTGGACTGAAGCTTTCTTT	CASSLARQGEWTEAFF
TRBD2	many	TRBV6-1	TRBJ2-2	TGTGCCAGCAGACTAGCGGGGGGGAGGACCGGGGAGCTGTTTTTT	CASRLAGGRTGELFF
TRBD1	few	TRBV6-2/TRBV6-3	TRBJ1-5	TGTGCCAGCAGTCGACGACAGGGAAATCAGCCCCAGCATTTT	CASSRRQGNQPQHF
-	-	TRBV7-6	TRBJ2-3	TGTGCCAGCAGCCCAGATACGAAGTATTTT	CASSPDTKYF
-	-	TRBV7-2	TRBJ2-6	TGTGCCAGCAGCTATACCGGGACTGCCAACTCTGGGGCCAACGTCCTGACTTTC	CASSYTGTANSGANVLTF
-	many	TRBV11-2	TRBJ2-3	TGTGCCAGCAGCTTTAGGGTAGGAGATACGCAGTATTTT	CASSFRVGDTQYF
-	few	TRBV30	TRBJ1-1	TGTGCCTGGAGCGTTGCGACGAACACTGAAGCTTTCTTT	CAWSVATNTEAFF
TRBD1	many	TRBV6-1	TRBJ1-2	TGTGCCAGCAGTACCTTACCCACAGGGGCGATCTATGGCTACACCTTC	CASSTLPTGAIYGYTF
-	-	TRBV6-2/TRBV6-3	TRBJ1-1	TGTGTCAGCAGCCCCGACAGGAACACTGAAGCTTTCTTT	CVSSPDRNTEAFF
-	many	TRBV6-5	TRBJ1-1	TGTGCCAGCAGTTACAGCGGGGTAAGGAGCACTGAAGCTTTCTTT	CASSYSGVRSTEAFF
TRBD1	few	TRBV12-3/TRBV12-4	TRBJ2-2	TGTGCCAGCAGTTCCGGACAGGGGATGAACACCGGGGAGCTGTTTTTT	CASSSGQGMNTGELFF
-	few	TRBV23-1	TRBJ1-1	TGCGCCAGCAGCCCAAGGGGCCGGGGGCGAGTGAACACTGAAGCTTTCTTT	CASSPRGRGRVNTEAFF
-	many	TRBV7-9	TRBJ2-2	TGTGCCAGCAGCTTAGGGCCAGGATCCACCGGGGAGCTGTTTTTT	CASSLGPGSTGELFF
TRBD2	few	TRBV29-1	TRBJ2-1	TGCAGCGCCCCCCTGGGGGGGACTAGCGGGATTAATGAGCAGTTCTTC	CSAPLGGTSGINEQFF